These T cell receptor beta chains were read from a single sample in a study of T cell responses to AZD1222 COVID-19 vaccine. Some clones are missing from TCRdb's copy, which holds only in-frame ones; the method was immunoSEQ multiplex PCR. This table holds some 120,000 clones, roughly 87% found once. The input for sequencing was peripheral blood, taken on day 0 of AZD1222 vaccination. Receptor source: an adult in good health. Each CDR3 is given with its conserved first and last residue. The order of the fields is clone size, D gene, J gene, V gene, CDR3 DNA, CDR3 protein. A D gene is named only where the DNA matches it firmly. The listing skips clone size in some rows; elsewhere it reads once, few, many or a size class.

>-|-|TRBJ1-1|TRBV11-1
TGTGCCAGCAGCTTAATTTCCTACACTGAAGCTTTCTTT
CASSLISYTEAFF
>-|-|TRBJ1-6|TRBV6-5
TGTGCCAGCAGAAATGGGGGCAGGGTACTCCACTTT
CASRNGGRVLHF
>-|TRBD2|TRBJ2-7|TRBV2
TGTGCCAGCAGTGAAAGGGCCCTTAGCGGGAGTCGTAGGTACTTC
CASSERALSGSRRYF
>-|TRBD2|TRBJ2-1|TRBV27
TGTGCCAGCAGTTTCTCAGGACTAGCGGGAGTCCCTATCTTCAATGAGCAGTTCTTC
CASSFSGLAGVPIFNEQFF
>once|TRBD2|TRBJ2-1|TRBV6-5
TGTGCCAGCAGTCCACTAGCGGGAAGCTACAATGAGCAGTTCTTC
CASSPLAGSYNEQFF
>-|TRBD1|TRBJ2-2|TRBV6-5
TGTGCCAGCAGTACCGGGACAGGGGTGGTCCGGGAGCTGTTTTTT
CASSTGTGVVRELFF
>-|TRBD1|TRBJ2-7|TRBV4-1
TGCGCCAGCAGCCAAGAGACAGGGGTTAACGAGCAGTACTTC
CASSQETGVNEQYF
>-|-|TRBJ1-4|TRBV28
TGTGCCAGCAGTTATAGCCAGGGAGAAGGCACTAATGAAAAACTGTTTTTT
CASSYSQGEGTNEKLFF
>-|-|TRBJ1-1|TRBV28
TGTGCCAGCACGGAGACTCATTACGCTGAAGCTTTCTTT
CASTETHYAEAFF
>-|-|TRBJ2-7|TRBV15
TGTGCCACCAGCGTCGACAGCGGCCCCTACGAGCAGTACTTC
CATSVDSGPYEQYF
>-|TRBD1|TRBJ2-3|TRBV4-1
TGCGCCAGCGGCTCCGATGGGACAGGTGGTCCCACAGATACGCAGTATTTT
CASGSDGTGGPTDTQYF
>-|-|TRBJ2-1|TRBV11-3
TGTGCCAGCAGCTTAGCGGGAGCGTACAATGAGCAGTTCTTC
CASSLAGAYNEQFF
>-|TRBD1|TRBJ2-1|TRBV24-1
TGTGCCACCAGCATCCCGGGACAGGGAAGTTCAGGTGAGCAGTTCTTC
CATSIPGQGSSGEQFF
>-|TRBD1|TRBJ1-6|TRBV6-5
TGTGCCAGCAGTAAGGGGGCACGGGCACCCCTCCACTTT
CASSKGARAPLHF
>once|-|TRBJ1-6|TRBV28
TGTGCCAGCAGTTTAGGTAGGGGGGATTCACCCCTCCACTTT
CASSLGRGDSPLHF
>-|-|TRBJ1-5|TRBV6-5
TGTGCCAGCAGTTACTCGGTTAGTTATCAGCCCCAGCATTTT
CASSYSVSYQPQHF